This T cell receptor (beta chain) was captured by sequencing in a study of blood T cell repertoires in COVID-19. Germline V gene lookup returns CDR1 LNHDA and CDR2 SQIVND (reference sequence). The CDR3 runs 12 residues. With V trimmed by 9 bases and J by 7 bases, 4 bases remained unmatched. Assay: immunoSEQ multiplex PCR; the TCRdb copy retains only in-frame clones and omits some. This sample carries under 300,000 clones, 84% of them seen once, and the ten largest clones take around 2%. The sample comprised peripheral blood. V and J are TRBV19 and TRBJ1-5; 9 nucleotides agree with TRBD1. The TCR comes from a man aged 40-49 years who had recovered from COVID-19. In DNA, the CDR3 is TGTGCCAGCAGACAGGGGGGCCAGCCCCAGCATTTT. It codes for CASRQGGQPQHF.